This T cell receptor (beta chain) was sequenced during a study of regulatory T cells in long-lasting Graves disease. Study results and caveats: Relative to newly diagnosed Graves' patients, persistent ones had lower TCR diversity.

Sample time point: newly diagnosed GD, antithyroid drugs for less than 3 months. The TCR library was made from RNA that had been extracted from PBMCs in TRIzol. CDR3 regions were amplified by Arm-PCR using iRepertoire HTBI primers to build TCR beta libraries. TCRdb used MiXCR to reprocess the multiplex PCR reads, holding one entry per CDR3 protein. The top ten clones hold 16% of a sample with approximately 400,000 distinct CDR3 sequences, under 15% of them seen once. With respect to this clonotype: Its cognate antigen is unknown.

Trimming cost V 0 bases and J 7 bases; bases outside gene matches: 15. The CDR3 loop spans 18 amino acids. The germline V gene has CDR1 MGHRA and CDR2 YSYEKL. The sample also formed part of further work on T cells in Graves' hyperthyroidism and ophthalmopathy.

The chain links TRBV4-1 to TRBJ1-5; 7 bases are a match to TRBD1. The sequence came from a woman aged 25 to 39 with Graves disease. The sequences come from peripheral blood mononuclear cells (PBMCs), collected at new diagnosis, from a patient treated with antithyroid drugs. The CDR3 spells CASSQEAPWGGGGQPQHF. CDR3 nucleotide sequence: TGCGCCAGCAGCCAAGAAGCTCCGTGGGGAGGGGGCGGGCAGCCCCAGCATTTT.